This T cell receptor beta chain is drawn from a study of CD8 T cells in Susac syndrome. Findings and caveats of the study: The study conceded that its TCR sequencing and HLA analysis involved relatively few individuals.

Comment on this clonotype: What it binds is not known.

Per the germline V gene, CDR1 is DFQATT and CDR2 is SNEGSKA (reference sequence). Unmatched junction bases numbered 1, after V lost 1 base and J lost 3 bases. CDR3 length: 15 amino acids. Random hexamers were used to reverse transcribe the RNA input (about 0.5 to 1 ug). MiXCR, applied by TCRdb to the immunoSEQ multiplex PCR reads, yields one record per CDR3 protein. The table has fewer than 60,000 distinct CDR3 sequences, roughly 94% seen once. All included Susac syndrome patients satisfied recently defined diagnostic criteria for definite or probable disease. The chain uses TRBV20-1 and TRBJ2-3; 13 bases are shared with TRBD2. The sequence came from a human donor with Susac syndrome. The sample taken for sequencing was CD8+ T cells from PBMCs. The CDR3 protein is CSARGTSGGTDTQYF. The DNA for the CDR3 is TGCAGTGCTAGAGGGACTAGCGGGGGAACAGATACGCAGTATTTT.